The 22 T cell receptor beta chains in this list originate from one sample, sequenced in a study of CD8 T cells in Susac syndrome. Random-hexamer reverse transcription was applied to about 0.45 to 1 ug RNA. TCRdb re-analysed the immunoSEQ multiplex PCR reads in MiXCR, keeping a single row per CDR3 protein. The sample carries 80,000 or so distinct CDR3 sequences, approximately 93% recorded once. Sequencing was performed on CD8+ T cells from PBMCs. These TCRs come from a human donor with Susac syndrome.

The chain's CDR3 is CATSDLSSTSNEQFF. The CDR3 coding sequence is TGTGCCACCAGTGATTTGTCGAGTACTAGCAATGAGCAGTTCTTC. This chain connects TRBV24-1 to TRBJ2-1, with a weak D call TRBD2 (5 bases). V was cut by 0 bases and J by 6 bases, with 11 bases left in between. From germline, CDR1 is KGHDR and CDR2 SFDVKD. The CDR3 has 15 amino acids.

The rearrangement links TRBV14 to TRBJ2-1, with a weak D call TRBD2 (5 bases). Germline assignment: CDR1 SGHDN and CDR2 FVKESK. The CDR3 contains 19 residues. V lost 6 bases to trimming and J lost 0 bases, with 24 bases between them. CDR3 coding DNA: TGTGCCAGCAGTCGAAGACTACCACCATCTCATAGCTCCTACAATGAGCAGTTCTTC. Its translation: CASSRRLPPSHSSYNEQFF.

This chain connects TRBV5-1 to TRBJ1-1, with D perhaps matching TRBD1 (6 bases). Germline loops: CDR1 SGHRS, CDR2 YFSETQ. V lost 3 bases and J 4 bases, leaving 16 bases between the germline ends. This CDR3 is 15 amino acids long. CDR3 nucleotides: TGCGCCAGCAGCTCGGAGGGGGAAGGGACCACTGAAGCTTTCTTT. It codes for CASSSEGEGTTEAFF.

The genes are TRBV4-1 and TRBJ1-2; maybe TRBD1 (5 bases). This CDR3 has 14 residues. CDR1 and CDR2 (germline): MGHRA, YSYEKL. V gave up 0 bases and J gave up 4 bases, with 9 bases separating them. The CDR3 spells CASSQEVGAYGYTF. The DNA for the CDR3 is TGCGCCAGCAGCCAAGAGGTAGGGGCCTATGGCTACACCTTC.

This chain links TRBV19 with TRBJ2-2, with 9 nucleotides matching TRBD2. Germline V gives CDR1 LNHDA, CDR2 SQIVND (reference sequence). The CDR3 consists of 15 residues. V trimming: 5 bases; J trimming: 4 bases; junction bases outside the gene matches: 5. The CDR3 nucleotides read TGTGCCAGTAGTCCGGGACTAGCAGCCACCGGGGAGCTGTTTTTT. This sequence encodes CASSPGLAATGELFF. Variable domain in full (rest from reference TRBV19 and TRBJ2-2): DGGITQSPKYLFRKEGQNVTLSCEQNLNHDAMYWYRQDPGQGLRLIYYSQIVNDFQKGDIAEGYSVSREKKESFPLTVTSAQKNPTAFYLCASSPGLAATGELFFGEGSRLTVL.

This chain links TRBV28 with TRBJ2-7, with 8 bases identical to TRBD2. J was trimmed by 7 bases and V by 6 bases; bases with no gene match: 11. The CDR3 extends over 14 amino acids. The V gene's germline CDR1 is MDHEN and CDR2 SYDVKM. The CDR3 coding sequence is TGTGCCAGCAGCAACCCCCTCGGGGGGGCGGAGCAGTACTTC. It yields the protein CASSNPLGGAEQYF.

The V gene is TRBV7-9, the J gene TRBJ2-5; D remains unclear. CDR1 SEHNR and CDR2 FQNEAQ come from the germline V gene (reference sequence). V shed 2 bases and J shed 1 base, with 8 bases lying between them. The CDR3 sequence is 14 residues long. In nucleotides, the CDR3 is TGTGCCAGCAGCTTACATCTGGCCCAAGAGACCCAGTACTTC. Amino acid sequence: CASSLHLAQETQYF. Full variable domain (outside the CDR3, taken from reference TRBV7-9 and TRBJ2-5): DTGVSQNPRHKITKRGQNVTFRCDPISEHNRLYWYRQTLGQGPEFLTYFQNEAQLEKSRLLSDRFSAERPKGSFSTLEIQRTEQGDSAMYLCASSLHLAQETQYFGPGTRLLVL.

V usage is TRBV5-6 and J usage is TRBJ2-7, with 7 bases fitting TRBD1. CDR1 and CDR2 (germline): SGHDT, YYEEEE. The CDR3 contains 13 residues. With 3 bases clipped from V and 3 bases from J, the junction kept 3 bases outside the gene matches. In DNA form, the CDR3 reads TGTGCCAGCAGCTCGGGACAGAGCTACGAGCAGTACTTC. Translating gives CASSSGQSYEQYF.

CDR3 sequence reads: CASSAAGEGDQPQHF. Written as DNA, the CDR3 is TGTGCCAGCAGCGCTGCAGGGGAAGGGGATCAGCCCCAGCATTTT. The V call is TRBV13, the J call TRBJ1-5, with D tentatively TRBD1 (6 bases). The length of the CDR3 is 15 residues. Trimming cost V 5 bases and J 5 bases, with 16 bases left between them. The germline V gene encodes CDR1 PRHDT and CDR2 FYEKMQ (reference sequence).

The chain joins TRBV29-1 to TRBJ2-7; the D is unclear. This CDR3 comprises 14 residues. V was shortened by 1 base and J by 2 bases, with 12 bases between the two germline ends. The germline gives CDR1 SQVTM, CDR2 ANQGSEA. The CDR3 loop reads CSVEGVGGAYEQYF. CDR3 DNA: TGCAGCGTTGAAGGGGTGGGTGGGGCCTACGAGCAGTACTTC.

The chain uses TRBV5-1 and TRBJ2-1; 8 bases fit TRBD2. Per the germline V gene, CDR1 is SGHRS and CDR2 is YFSETQ. With V trimmed by 4 bases and J by 4 bases, 16 bases remained unmatched. The CDR3 has 18 residues. The DNA for the CDR3 is TGCGCCAGCAGCCCCCCTGCGGGAACAAGCGGGGGATACAATGAGCAGTTCTTC. Its translation is CASSPPAGTSGGYNEQFF.

The chain has TRBV25-1 and TRBJ2-3; unclear D gene. The CDR3 spans 11 residues. Germline V lookup: CDR1 MGHDK, CDR2 SYGVNS. V gave up 0 bases and J gave up 14 bases, with 9 bases separating them. Here the CDR3 DNA reads TGTGCCAGCAGTGAATATGGCCCTGCGTATTTT. It encodes CASSEYGPAYF.

The CDR3 DNA reads TGTGCCTGGAGGGGCAGGGGATCCTATAATTCACCCCTCCACTTT. Its translation is CAWRGRGSYNSPLHF. The genes are TRBV30 and TRBJ1-6; possible D gene TRBD1, 6 bases. This CDR3 has 15 residues. CDR1 is GTSNPN and CDR2 is SVGIG in the germline V gene (reference sequence). V was clipped by 3 bases and J by 1 base, with 10 bases between them. The complete variable domain, with remaining parts taken from reference TRBV30 and TRBJ1-6, reads SQTIHQWPATLVQPVGSPLSLECTVEGTSNPNLYWYRQAAGRGLQLLFYSVGIGQISSEVPQNLSASRPQDRQFILSSKKLLLSDSGFYLCAWRGRGSYNSPLHFGNGTRLTVT.

This chain joins TRBV30 and TRBJ2-7; TRBD1 matches 9 bases. The CDR3 runs to 13 residues. V trimming: 7 bases; J trimming: 2 bases; junction bases outside the gene matches: 6. Looked up from germline, CDR1 is GTSNPN and CDR2 is SVGIG (reference sequence). This CDR3 is CAYRDRDTYEQYF. The CDR3, as DNA: TGTGCCTACCGGGACAGGGATACCTACGAGCAGTACTTC.

The genes are TRBV7-3 and TRBJ1-2, with TRBD1 matching over 8 bases. V shed 4 bases and J 7 bases; nucleotides not matched to a gene: 5. The CDR3 totals 13 residues. Germline V gene data show CDR1 as SGHTA and CDR2 as FQGTGA. This CDR3 is CASSSGQGAGYTF. CDR3 sequence (DNA): TGTGCCAGCAGCTCCGGACAGGGTGCTGGCTACACCTTC.

The chain links TRBV30 to TRBJ2-2; 8 nucleotides line up with TRBD2. CDR3 length: 16 amino acids. Germline values: CDR1 GTSNPN, CDR2 SVGIG (reference sequence). V gave up 4 bases and J gave up 1 base; unmatched junction bases: 8. This CDR3 is CAWIPPGLGNTGELFF. In DNA form, the CDR3 reads TGTGCCTGGATCCCCCCGGGACTAGGGAACACCGGGGAGCTGTTTTTT.

The V call is TRBV11-2, the J call TRBJ2-7, with D unresolved. From germline, CDR1 is SGHAT and CDR2 FQNNGV. The V and J ends lost 4 bases and 3 bases respectively, with 10 bases between them. The CDR3 contains 13 residues. CDR3: CASSSPGYYEQYF. CDR3 DNA sequence: TGTGCCAGCAGCTCACCCGGGTACTACGAGCAGTACTTC.

The chain links TRBV19 to TRBJ2-7; maybe TRBD2 (7 bases). Germline values: CDR1 LNHDA, CDR2 SQIVND (reference sequence). Deletions cut 3 bases from V and 2 bases from J, with 14 bases between. This CDR3 is 15 amino acids long. CDR3 amino acids: CASSILAGAAYEQYF. CDR3 nucleotide sequence: TGTGCCAGTAGTATCCTCGCGGGGGCGGCCTACGAGCAGTACTTC. Full variable domain (rest looked up from reference TRBV19 and TRBJ2-7): DGGITQSPKYLFRKEGQNVTLSCEQNLNHDAMYWYRQDPGQGLRLIYYSQIVNDFQKGDIAEGYSVSREKKESFPLTVTSAQKNPTAFYLCASSILAGAAYEQYFGPGTRLTVT.

In nucleotides, the CDR3 is TGTGCCAGCAGTGGATCGGGGGCCGGGGCCAACGTCCTGACTTTC. This gives the protein CASSGSGAGANVLTF. This chain connects TRBV25-1 to TRBJ2-6, with D tentatively TRBD1 or TRBD2 (6 bases each). Germline lookup yields CDR1 MGHDK and CDR2 SYGVNS. The CDR3 contains 15 residues. The germline V and J ends were trimmed by 4 bases and 4 bases, with 11 bases remaining between them.

J is TRBJ1-1 and V is TRBV15, with D hard to call. From germline, CDR1 is LNHNV and CDR2 YYDKDF (reference sequence). Deletions cut 5 bases from V and 1 base from J, with 11 bases between. The CDR3 is 14 residues long. As DNA, the CDR3 is TGTGCCACCAGCGGGAACACTTCGAACACTGAAGCTTTCTTT. Protein: CATSGNTSNTEAFF. Full variable domain (remainder filled in from reference TRBV15 and TRBJ1-1): DAMVIQNPRYQVTQFGKPVTLSCSQTLNHNVMYWYQQKSSQAPKLLFHYYDKDFNNEADTPDNFQSRRPNTSFCFLDIRSPGLGDTAMYLCATSGNTSNTEAFFGQGTRLTVV.

The chain uses TRBV2 and TRBJ1-5, with D possibly matching TRBD1 (5 bases). CDR3 length equals 17 residues. Trimming took 3 bases from V and 10 from J, leaving 25 bases between them. The V gene's germline CDR1 is SNHLY and CDR2 FYNNEI. CDR3 nucleotides: TGTGCCAGCAGTGAGCAACAGGCAGGTTTTTTAGTGGATCCCCAGCATTTT. As protein: CASSEQQAGFLVDPQHF. The full variable domain, with the rest looked up from reference TRBV2 and TRBJ1-5, is EPEVTQTPSHQVTQMGQEVILRCVPISNHLYFYWYRQILGQKVEFLVSFYNNEISEKSEIFDDQFSVERPDGSNFTLKIRSTKLEDSAMYFCASSEQQAGFLVDPQHFGDGTRLSIL.

The CDR3 coding sequence is TGTGCCAGCAGCTTACTTAGCGGCCCCTACAATGAGCAGTTCTTC. Translation: CASSLLSGPYNEQFF. The rearrangement uses TRBV11-3 and TRBJ2-1; D may be TRBD2 (6 bases). Deletions cut 2 bases from V and 2 bases from J, with 10 bases between. Looked up from germline, CDR1 is SGHNT and CDR2 is YENEEA. The length of the CDR3 is 15 residues.